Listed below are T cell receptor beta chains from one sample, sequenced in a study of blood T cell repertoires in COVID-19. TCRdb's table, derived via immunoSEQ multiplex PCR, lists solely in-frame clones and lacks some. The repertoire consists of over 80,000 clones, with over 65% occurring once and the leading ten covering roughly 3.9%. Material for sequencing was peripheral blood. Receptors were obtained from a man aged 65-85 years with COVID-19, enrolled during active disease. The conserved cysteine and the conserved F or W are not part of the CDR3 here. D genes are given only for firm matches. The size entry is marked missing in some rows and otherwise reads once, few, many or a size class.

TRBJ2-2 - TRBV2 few ASRTGRGNTGELF
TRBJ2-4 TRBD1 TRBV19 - ASSVDRENIQY
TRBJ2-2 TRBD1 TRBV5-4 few ASSLGGAGTGELF
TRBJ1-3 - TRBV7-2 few ASSVRTGTSDRSGNTIY
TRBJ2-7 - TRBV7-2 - ASSQRGNAGEQY
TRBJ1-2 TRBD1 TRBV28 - ASTRGPGGYT
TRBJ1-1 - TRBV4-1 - ASSLTGSADTEAF
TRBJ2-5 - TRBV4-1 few ASSQEATERQETQY
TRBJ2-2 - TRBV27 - ASSSTRGPRFTGELF
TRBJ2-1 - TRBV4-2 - ASSLGGGGSSYNEQF
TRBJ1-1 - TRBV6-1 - ASSYGAYTEAF
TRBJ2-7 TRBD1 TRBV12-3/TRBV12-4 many ASSPTGGYEQY
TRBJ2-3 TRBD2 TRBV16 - ASSPPGLAGDTQY
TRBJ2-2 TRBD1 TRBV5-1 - ASSPGQGAGTGELF
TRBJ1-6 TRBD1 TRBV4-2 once ASSQAPLSGGLGSPLH
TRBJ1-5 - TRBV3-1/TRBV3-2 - ASSQGGQTQH
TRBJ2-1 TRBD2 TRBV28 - ASSSTSGRARSYNEQF
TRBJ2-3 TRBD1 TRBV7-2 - ASSPGQGAARLSTDTQY
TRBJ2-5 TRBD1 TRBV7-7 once ASSLGTGFETQY
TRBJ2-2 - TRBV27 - ASSTVGGTGELF
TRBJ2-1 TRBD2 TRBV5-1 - ASSFGGASGNEQF
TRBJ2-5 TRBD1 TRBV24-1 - ATGQGAGIETQY
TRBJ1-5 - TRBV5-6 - ASSFGGTQPQH
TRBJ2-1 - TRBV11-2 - ASSLAGGTSYNEQF
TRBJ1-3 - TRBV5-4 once ASSLGRASGNTIY
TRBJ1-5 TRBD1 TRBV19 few ASSFGQGVNQPQH
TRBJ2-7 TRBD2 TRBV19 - ASSYRAGGTYEQY
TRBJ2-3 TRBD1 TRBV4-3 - ASSQGPTGFSTDTQY